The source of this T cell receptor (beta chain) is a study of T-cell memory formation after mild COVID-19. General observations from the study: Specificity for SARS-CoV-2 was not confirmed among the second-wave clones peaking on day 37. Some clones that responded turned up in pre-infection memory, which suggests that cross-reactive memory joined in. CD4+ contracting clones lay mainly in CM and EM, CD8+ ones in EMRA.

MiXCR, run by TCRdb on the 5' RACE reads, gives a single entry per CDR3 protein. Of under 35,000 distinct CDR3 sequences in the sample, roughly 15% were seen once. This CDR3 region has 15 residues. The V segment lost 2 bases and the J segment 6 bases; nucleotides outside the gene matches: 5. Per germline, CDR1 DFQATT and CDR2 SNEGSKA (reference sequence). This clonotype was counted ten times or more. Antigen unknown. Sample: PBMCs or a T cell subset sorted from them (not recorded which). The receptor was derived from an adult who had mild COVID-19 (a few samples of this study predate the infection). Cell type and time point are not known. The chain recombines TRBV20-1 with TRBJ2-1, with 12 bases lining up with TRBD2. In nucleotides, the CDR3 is TGCAGTGCTAGAAAGGCTAGCGGGAGGGCCAATGAGCAGTTCTTC. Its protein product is CSARKASGRANEQFF.